This T cell receptor beta chain was sequenced during a study of blood T cell repertoires in COVID-19. Across the whole study: T cells, B-cell-depleted T cells, or PBMCs supplied cDNA or gDNA.

As originally analysed: Amplification of reference gene primers provided the estimated nucleated cell counts. Measured with immunoSEQ multiplex PCR; TCRdb has only the in-frame clones, and not every one. D and trimming come from the DNA, and the V and J calls and clone size come from that table. The sample holds 95,000 to 150,000 clones, roughly 90% seen once. The CDR3 extends over 13 amino acids. This receptor was identified in a man aged 35 to 55 with acute or convalescent COVID-19. Sample: peripheral blood. The V call is TRBV21-1, the J call TRBJ1-5; the DNA was not compared with TRBD1, the D call given in the table. TRBV21-1 is classified as a pseudogene. The CDR3 DNA reads as TGTGCCAGCACCAACAGTCTCAGTCAGCCCCAGCATTTT. This codes for CASTNSLSQPQHF.